Below, one TCR beta chain is given with its context. Its antigen is still unknown. The entry originates in a study of response to subunit inactivated influenza vaccine. TCRdb re-derived calls from the RT-PCR reads in MiXCR, one entry per CDR3 protein. The sample shows 300,000 to 350,000 distinct CDR3 sequences, about 20% of them seen only once. The V gene's germline CDR1 is MNHEY and CDR2 SVGAGI. V was trimmed by 0 bases and J by 3 bases, leaving 15 bases between them. The CDR3 covers 16 residues. Study-level points and caveats: The study's authors posited that every seasonal influenza vaccination enlists few new T cells.

The sequence derives from a man in his fifties or sixties who received an inactivated influenza vaccine. V usage is TRBV6-5 and J usage is TRBJ2-7, with TRBD1 as a possible D gene (6 bases). The input for sequencing was PBMCs from blood, taken 21 months after vaccination. The CDR3 DNA follows: TGTGCCAGCAGTTACTCGAATACAGGGAAAGGCTACGAGCAGTACTTC. It specifies CASSYSNTGKGYEQYF.